The 19 T cell receptor beta chains listed next were all sequenced from one sample in a study of neurological immune-mediated disorders. Regarding time point: technical triplicate 2. TCRdb re-derived calls from the 5' RACE reads in MiXCR, one entry per CDR3 protein. The sample includes about 59,000 distinct CDR3 sequences, 20% to 30% of them seen just once. The sample consisted of PBMCs. The receptors originated from a man aged 60-69 years with HTLV-1-associated myelopathy (HAM/TSP).

Comments on this clonotype: A read error may account for a junction end that differs from germline. The chain combines TRBV5-1 with TRBJ2-7, with D possibly being TRBD1 (6 bases). The CDR3 is 15 amino acids. Germline V gene sequence: CDR1 SGHRS, CDR2 YFSETQ. Here the CDR3 reads CASSDTGLGASERYF. CDR3 sequence (DNA): TGCGCCAGCAGCGACACCGGACTGGGGGCAAGTGAGCGGTACTTC. The full variable domain, in which reference TRBV5-1 and TRBJ2-7 provide the parts outside the CDR3, is KAGVTQTPRYLIKTRGQQVTLSCSPISGHRSVSWYQQTPGQGLQFLFEYFSETQRNKGNFPGRFSGRQFSNSRSEMNVSTLELGDSALYLCASSDTGLGASERYFGPGTRLTVT.

This clonotype has a handful of counts. V and J are TRBV3-1 and TRBJ1-1, with D possibly matching TRBD1 (6 bases). Trimming removed 1 base at V and 4 bases at J, with 10 bases between. This CDR3 is built from 14 residues. The germline CDR1 and CDR2 sequences are LGHDT and YNNKEL (reference sequence). CDR3 sequence: CASSQGRGPTEAFF. The CDR3 nucleotides are TGTGCCAGCAGCCAAGGGCGGGGGCCCACTGAAGCTTTCTTT.

Written as DNA, the CDR3 is TGTGCCAGCACCATACAGGGGGCAGGTGAAAAACTGTTTTTT. Translation: CASTIQGAGEKLFF. The V and J genes are TRBV12-3 or TRBV12-4 and TRBJ1-4, with 9 positions matching TRBD1. V gave up 7 bases and J gave up 7 bases; unmatched junction bases: 7. The CDR3 contains 14 residues.

This clonotype occurred many times. The rearrangement links TRBV5-1 to TRBJ1-2, with D perhaps matching TRBD1 (6 bases). Trimming took off 4 bases at V and 4 bases at J, with 23 bases between the two ends. There are 17 residues in the CDR3. Germline-derived CDR1 and CDR2 are SGHRS and YFSETQ. CDR3 protein: CASSDPGAALGSYGYTF. CDR3 sequence (DNA): TGCGCCAGCAGCGACCCAGGGGCCGCCCTAGGGTCCTATGGCTACACCTTC.

In its sample, this clonotype was seen a few times. CDR3 bases: TGTGCCAGCAGTGAAGCGGAGACCCAGTACTTC. This translates into CASSEAETQYF. The genes are TRBV6-1 and TRBJ2-5; D remains unclear. CDR3 length: 11 residues. The V end lost 0 bases, the J end lost 5 bases, and 1 base lay between the germline ends. Germline-derived CDR1 and CDR2 are MNHNS and SASEGT.

This clonotype was observed at least ten times. V and J are TRBV7-9 and TRBJ1-1; tentative D call: TRBD1 (5 bases). The CDR3 is made up of 14 amino acids. In germline, CDR1 is SEHNR, CDR2 FQNEAQ (reference sequence). The V end lost 5 bases, the J end lost 1 base, and 11 bases lay between the germline ends. CDR3 sequence reads: CASSGGTGNTEAFF. The CDR3, as DNA: TGTGCCAGCAGCGGAGGGACGGGGAACACTGAAGCTTTCTTT.

This clonotype was picked up many times. The chain is built from TRBV4-2 and TRBJ2-5; no definite D call. This CDR3 has 14 residues. The V and J ends lost 0 bases and 5 bases respectively, with 10 bases between them. Germline V gives CDR1 LGHNA, CDR2 YNFKEQ. The CDR3 here is CASSQEVFVETQYF. The CDR3 nucleotides read TGTGCCAGCAGCCAAGAGGTATTCGTGGAGACCCAGTACTTC.

This sequence joins TRBV24-1 and TRBJ1-1; 7 bases map to TRBD1. CDR1 KGHDR and CDR2 SFDVKD come from the germline V gene. Trimming removed 4 bases from V and 0 bases from J; junction bases left unmatched: 10. The CDR3 totals 17 residues. This CDR3 reads CATSDDRVPRLNTEAFF. The CDR3 nucleotides are TGTGCCACCAGTGACGACAGGGTTCCAAGGCTGAACACTGAAGCTTTCTTT.

This clonotype was detected ten times or more. This chain uses TRBV6-5 with TRBJ1-5, with D maybe TRBD1 (5 bases). V lost 5 bases and J 0 bases, leaving 11 bases between the germline ends. This CDR3 has 15 residues. Germline V CDR1 and CDR2: MNHEY, SVGAGI. CDR3 nucleotide sequence: TGTGCCAGCAGTCCAGGGTTTTATAGCAATCAGCCCCAGCATTTT. Translation: CASSPGFYSNQPQHF.

This clonotype was counted at least ten times. The rearrangement uses TRBV14 and TRBJ1-1; D gene uncertain. This CDR3 has 11 amino acids. V lost 0 bases to trimming and J lost 9 bases, with 5 bases between them. Germline-derived CDR1 and CDR2 are SGHDN and FVKESK. CDR3 sequence: CASSQDLKAFF. CDR3 sequence (DNA): TGTGCCAGCAGCCAAGATCTTAAAGCTTTCTTT. The entire variable domain, with the rest obtained from reference TRBV14 and TRBJ1-1, is as follows: EAGVTQFPSHSVIEKGQTVTLRCDPISGHDNLYWYRRVMGKEIKFLLHFVKESKQDESGMPNNRFLAERTGGTYSTLKVQPAELEDSGVYFCASSQDLKAFFGQGTRLTVV.

This clonotype was observed many times. The chain links TRBV21-1 to TRBJ2-1; the listed D gene, TRBD2, was not tested against the DNA. TRBV21-1 counts as a pseudogene. The CDR3 is 14 residues long. CDR3 in amino acids: CASIKVSGYNEQFF. Written as DNA, the CDR3 is TGTGCCAGCATTAAGGTCAGCGGATACAATGAGCAGTTCTTC.

This clonotype appeared many times. V usage is TRBV15 and J usage is TRBJ2-7; TRBD2 might be the D (7 bases). The CDR3 consists of 15 residues. The V and J ends lost 1 base and 3 bases respectively, with 13 bases between them. Germline loops: CDR1 LNHNV, CDR2 YYDKDF (reference sequence). The CDR3 here is CATSRGGGRIYEQYF. The CDR3 DNA follows: TGTGCCACCAGCAGAGGGGGGGGGCGCATCTACGAGCAGTACTTC.

This clonotype has at least ten counts. The chain uses TRBV5-6 and TRBJ2-2, with unresolved D. V was cut by 1 base and J by 4 bases, with 14 bases left in between. The CDR3 is 16 amino acids. The germline CDR1 and CDR2 sequences are SGHDT and YYEEEE. The CDR3 loop is CASSLRGFGATGELFF. The CDR3 DNA sequence: TGTGCCAGCAGCTTGAGAGGTTTCGGCGCCACCGGGGAGCTGTTTTTT.

The sample holds one count of this clonotype. The chain recombines TRBV10-3 with TRBJ2-7, with D possibly TRBD2 on 6 matching bases. Trimming left V 4 bases short and J 2 bases short, with 15 bases between. Germline CDR1 ENHRY, CDR2 SYGVKD. The CDR3 sequence is 15 residues long. The DNA for the CDR3 is TGTGCCATCAGTGGTCCGACCGGCGGGACCTACGAGCAGTACTTC. It translates to CAISGPTGGTYEQYF.

This clonotype was counted ten times or more. This CDR3 is CSASPSVNTGELFF. The CDR3 nucleotides are TGCAGTGCTAGCCCTAGCGTGAACACCGGGGAGCTGTTTTTT. The J gene is TRBJ2-2, the V gene TRBV20-1, with D possibly being TRBD2 (6 bases). Trimming took off 3 bases at V and 1 base at J, with 9 bases between the two ends. The CDR3 is made up of 14 amino acids. Germline V CDR1 and CDR2: DFQATT, SNEGSKA (reference sequence).

This clonotype was picked up many times. The rearrangement uses TRBV20-1 and TRBJ2-1; 11 nucleotides align to TRBD1. J lost 5 bases, V lost 6 bases, and 9 bases had no gene match. This CDR3 is built from 15 residues. In germline, CDR1 is DFQATT, CDR2 SNEGSKA (reference sequence). This CDR3 is CSALWDRGSHNEQFF. The CDR3 nucleotides read TGCAGTGCCCTCTGGGACAGGGGGTCCCACAATGAGCAGTTCTTC.

This clonotype was counted at least ten times. The chain links TRBV5-1 to TRBJ2-7; 8 bases line up with TRBD1. Trimming removed 1 base from V and 3 bases from J; junction bases left unmatched: 3. CDR1 SGHRS and CDR2 YFSETQ come from the germline V gene. The CDR3 sequence is 14 residues long. The CDR3 loop reads CASSLLTGDYEQYF. CDR3 sequence (DNA): TGCGCCAGCAGCTTGTTGACAGGGGACTACGAGCAGTACTTC.

This clonotype has at least ten counts. This sequence joins TRBV5-1 and TRBJ2-1; no definite D call. The CDR3 spans 12 residues. With 2 bases removed from V and 6 bases from J, the gap between germline ends came to 6 bases. Germline V gives CDR1 SGHRS, CDR2 YFSETQ. The CDR3 DNA reads TGCGCCAGCAGCTTCCAATTCAATGAGCAGTTCTTC. Amino acid sequence: CASSFQFNEQFF.

This clonotype was counted many times. This chain connects TRBV6-6 to TRBJ2-5; D ambiguous. Per germline, CDR1 MNHNY and CDR2 SVGAGI (reference sequence). V dropped 6 bases and J dropped 2 bases, with 7 bases sitting between them. The CDR3 runs 12 residues. CDR3 in amino acids: CASRTLQETQYF. The CDR3 DNA sequence: TGTGCCAGCAGGACCCTTCAAGAGACCCAGTACTTC.